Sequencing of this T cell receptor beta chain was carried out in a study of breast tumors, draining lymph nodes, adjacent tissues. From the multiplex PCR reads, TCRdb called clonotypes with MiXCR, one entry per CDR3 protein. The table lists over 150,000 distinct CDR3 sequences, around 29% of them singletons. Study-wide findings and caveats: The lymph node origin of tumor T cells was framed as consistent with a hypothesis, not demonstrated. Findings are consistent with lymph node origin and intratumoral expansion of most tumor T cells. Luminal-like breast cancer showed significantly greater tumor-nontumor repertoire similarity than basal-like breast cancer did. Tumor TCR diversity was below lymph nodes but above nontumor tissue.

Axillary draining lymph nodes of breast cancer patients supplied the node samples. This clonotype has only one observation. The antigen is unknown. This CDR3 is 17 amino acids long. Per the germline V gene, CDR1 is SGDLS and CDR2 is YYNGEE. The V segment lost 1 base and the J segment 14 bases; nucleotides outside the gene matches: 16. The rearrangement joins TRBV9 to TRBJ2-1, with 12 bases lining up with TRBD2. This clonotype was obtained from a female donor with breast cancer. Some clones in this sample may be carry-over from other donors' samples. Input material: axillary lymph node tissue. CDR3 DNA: TGTGCCAGCAGCGTAAGTGGGACTAGCGGGTACCCACCCCCGGAGTTCTTC. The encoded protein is CASSVSGTSGYPPPEFF.